The sequence of this T cell receptor (beta chain) was determined in a study of cytomegalovirus exposure and HLA in healthy donors (dated by TCRdb to about 2017). For context, the study as a whole: In an earlier analysis of fewer than 750 of the donors, approximately 260 Gb of sequence data and 117 million unique TCR beta sequences from about 179 million T cells were reported. Typing coverage differed by locus: A, B, C, DRB1 and DQB1 were typed in about 620-630 donors, DQA1 in about 550, DPA1 in 600 to 610, and DPB1 in 472. Donor age, sex, ethnicity and CMV serostatus were collected together with the repertoire data. Of the roughly 400 genotyped donors, over 80% were placed in the genetic ancestry cluster associated with self-reported Caucasian donors. Four or five DR-DQ haplotypes were handled as single units for association and clustering, since linkage in the cohort was strong. The study aimed to test whether signatures of past pathogen exposure could be identified by cataloging public T cell receptors. All discovery cohort repertoires had been generated using a single sequencing platform. An early release covering about 600 HLA-typed donors comprised about 290 gigabases of sequencing data and tens of millions of unique TCR sequences. High-throughput TCR immunosequencing, statistical association of individual TCRs with disease status, and machine learning were combined to predict cytomegalovirus infection status. A separate validation cohort of roughly 110 different subjects was used in addition to the roughly 670-subject first cohort. A later analysis re-examined previously published TCR beta repertoires from 610 or so donors and added high-resolution HLA genotyping to investigate patterns of TCR occurrence. In a later genetic analysis, genome-wide SNP genotypes for about 65% of the 666 donors were used, and that subset was treated as a discovery cohort. The later analysis used no new phenotypic data to find candidate immune exposures, relying instead on TCR beta sequences and their occurrence across donors. On average, around 240,000 unique TCR beta nucleotide sequences were sequenced per donor among roughly 430 genotyped donors of the cohort, with 15% to 20% of those sequences being non-productive. HLA typing covered class I and class II loci at four-digit resolution. To decide whether each TCR beta V gene segment behaved as functional or pseudogenic, an earlier analysis of fewer than 750 of the donors relied on high-throughput TCR beta sequencing. The study used immunosequencing to profile the T cell repertoires of several hundred subjects and linked those repertoires to cytomegalovirus serostatus.

As regards this clone: It lacks a known antigen. No much larger clonotype is one base removed from it; base qualities were not supplied.

General findings and caveats noted by the study authors: This cohort had only TCR beta chains sequenced, and the lack of alpha or paired-chain data limited which features could be detected. The classifier was reported to diagnose cytomegalovirus status with high specificity and sensitivity in both the original cohort and the validation cohort. In a later analysis, TCR association rates were found to vary across HLA loci, with the most associated TCRs seen for DRB1 alleles and the fewest for HLA-C alleles. The presence/absence analyses assumed that sequencing depth was roughly uniform across donors, and that assumption may not be true. Correlated functional status among segregating V segments might be attributable to linkage disequilibrium, but an unknown experimental factor could not be ruled out. The earlier analysis of a few hundred of the donors excluded roughly 17 rarely observed V segments, including chromosome 9 orphons, because counts were too low. Assigning TCR associations to individual alleles was difficult when HLA alleles, especially DR and DQ, strongly co-occurred. A later analysis associated about 17,000 TCR beta sequences with specific HLA alleles at a false discovery rate of 0.05. Some IMGT-functional V segments, including TRBV6-2 and TRBV6-3, could not be distinguished by the 87-base-pair reads and were therefore excluded. Because some donors lacked HLA typing at each locus, the association tests relied only on the typed subset. A few of the identified cytomegalovirus-associated TCR beta chains were confirmed in vitro to be specific for cytomegalovirus antigens. The authors suggested that the approach could potentially be generalized to other disease states and immunological phenotypes. In an earlier analysis of 587 of the donors, most TCR beta V segments appeared in productive rearrangements about 87% or about 30% of the time, broadly matching IMGT annotations. For the cohort, immune exposure information was limited to CMV serostatus. Compared with the approximately 710-donor mean, donors in an Asian-associated ancestry cluster had fewer N-insertions in productive TCRs, according to a later genetic analysis. Across donors, most TCR sequences were observed very rarely, whereas some public TCRs were present in many individuals. According to a later analysis, most CMV-associated TCR beta chains appeared to be HLA-restricted, and the HLA associations seemed to be driven largely by CMV exposure. A cluster of highly shared sequence variants was judged likely to represent a technical artifact of the sequencing pipeline. An association between a missense DCLRE1C variant and V-gene and J-gene trimming of TCR beta chains was found in a later genetic analysis and replicated in an independent cohort. The study gave a list of roughly 150 TCR beta chains associated with cytomegalovirus. In a later analysis, HLA-associated TCR beta chains showed more clonal expansion and lower generation probabilities than non-associated chains that were equally common. A later analysis reported that several top co-occurrence clusters appeared linked to parvovirus B19, influenza, CMV and Epstein-Barr virus. A further reported finding was that TCR beta sequences accurately predicted the HLA-A and HLA-B alleles for most subjects in the first cohort.

Spanning cysteine to phenylalanine, the CDR3 consists of 16 amino acids. Only the CDR3 DNA stays, 48 bases, in frame from base 1. CDR1 and CDR2, looked up from the germline V gene (reference sequence), are SGHNT and YYREEE. Trimming at the junction amounts to 3 bases on V and 5 bases on J, and the germline ends lie 18 bases apart. Library construction relied on the immunoSEQ multiplex PCR assay. For the multiplex PCR, a mixture combining 60 forward primers for TCR Vbeta segments and 13 reverse primers for TCR Jbeta segments was used. The CDR3 region of rearranged TCR beta genes was amplified from genomic DNA with a multiplex PCR assay. On the Illumina HiSeq System, the amplified TCR beta libraries were sequenced as 87-base-pair reads. The authors' analysis ran thus. Across the 670 or so repertoires, a later analysis counted 80 million or so unique TCR beta chains, 8.5 million to 12 million of which were shared by at least two donors. Raw reads were error-corrected and collapsed into unique sequences with a nearest-neighbor algorithm that merged closely related sequences to remove PCR and sequencing errors. CDR3 sequences were aligned to IMGT reference sequences to assign V, D and J gene segments. For a sequence to be retained, a match of at least six nucleotides was required to both a V gene segment and a J gene segment. Rearrangements were classified as productive when the CDR3 lacked stop codons and remained in frame with V and J, and all other rearrangements were classified as non-productive. CDR3 was defined by IMGT convention, running from the second conserved V-encoded cysteine to the conserved J-encoded phenylalanine. In an earlier analysis of more than 550 of the donors, sequences lacking an unambiguous match to a single V gene segment were excluded. In an earlier analysis of several hundred of the donors, V segments were called functional above 56.7% productive rearrangements and were called segregating when the between-donor standard deviation exceeded 5%. A statistical classification framework was developed to diagnose cytomegalovirus status using the catalog of TCR beta chain sequences. V and J gene assignment, in a later analysis, came from comparing TCR nucleotide sequences with IMGT/GENE-DB human TR gene sequences. Using the TCRdist pipeline, a later analysis assigned CDR3 sequences along with most-parsimonious VDJ recombination scenarios. A later analysis defined each TCR beta chain by its CDR3 amino acid sequence plus V-gene family, and excluded reads lacking a unique V-gene family. As a way to deal with suspected cross-contamination and a sequencing artifact, a later analysis dropped roughly 600 nucleotide sequences that were highly shared and had low generation probability. For each public chain, a later analysis derived a clonal expansion index from normalized ranks of inferred template counts within each repertoire. In a later analysis, generation probabilities were computed using a VDJ recombination model fitted to out-of-frame rearrangements, and the results were checked against IGoR. In a later analysis, hypergeometric tests were used to score TCR-TCR, TCR-HLA and TCR-CMV co-occurrence, with a repertoire-size bias correction applied to TCR pairs. A later analysis estimated false discovery rates by permuting HLA or CMV assignments 20 times. In a later analysis, co-occurring TCRs were grouped with DBSCAN, and TCRdist sequence similarity was added when clustering was performed within HLA-allele-positive subsets. Co-occurrence clustering excluded repertoires with fewer than 30,000 or more than 120,000 public chains, plus five with anomalous nucleotide sharing. Here the immuneACCESS table is served through TCRdb, limited to in-frame sequences with V and J called. Missing clones are a known gap in these copies; in checked studies unresolved V genes cover under half, and the rest lacks a known reason. V, J and clone size derive from that table, while D and trimming were established from the DNA sequence. Across this sample there are roughly 170,000 clones, with approximately 80% seen only once. The ten largest clones capture about 0.77% of the sample.

In total, approximately 700 healthy bone marrow donors made up the cohort. At the time of sampling, all cohort members were nominally healthy, though unrecorded immune exposures were likely present. The donor tested CMV seronegative, placing the donor among the 350 or so seronegative members of the cohort. Each donor provided a peripheral blood sample, and peripheral blood mononuclear cells were used for TCR beta sequencing. Genomic DNA extraction from the blood cell samples was performed with the Qiagen DNeasy Blood Extraction Kit. Rearrangement joined TRBV5-4 to TRBJ2-1; no D gene can be assigned with confidence. This TCR was recovered from a woman younger than 35 in good health and CMV-seronegative. The sequencing sample was made of PBMCs. The nucleotides read TGTGCCAGCAGCTCAAGAACTGCACCCGTCAACAATGAGCAGTTCTTC. This sequence encodes CASSSRTAPVNNEQFF.